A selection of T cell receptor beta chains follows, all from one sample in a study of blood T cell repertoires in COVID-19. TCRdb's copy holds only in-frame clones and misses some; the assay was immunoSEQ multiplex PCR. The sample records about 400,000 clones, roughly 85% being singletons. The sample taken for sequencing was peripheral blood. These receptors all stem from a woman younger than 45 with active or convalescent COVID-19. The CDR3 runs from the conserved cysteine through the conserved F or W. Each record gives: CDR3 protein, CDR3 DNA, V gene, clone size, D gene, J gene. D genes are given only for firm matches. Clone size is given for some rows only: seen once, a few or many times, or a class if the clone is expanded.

CDR3aa: CASSQVMDPQDYEQYF; CDR3nt: TGCGCCAGCAGCCAAGTGATGGATCCACAGGATTACGAGCAGTACTTC; v_gene: TRBV4-1; abundance: .; d_gene: .; j_gene: TRBJ2-7
CDR3aa: CAISEVGQGFQPQHF; CDR3nt: TGTGCCATCAGTGAGGTGGGACAGGGGTTTCAGCCCCAGCATTTT; v_gene: TRBV10-3; abundance: .; d_gene: TRBD1; j_gene: TRBJ1-5
CDR3aa: CASSLTGSPREITEAFF; CDR3nt: TGCGCCAGCAGCCTAACAGGGTCACCCAGGGAAATCACTGAAGCTTTCTTT; v_gene: TRBV4-1; abundance: .; d_gene: .; j_gene: TRBJ1-1
CDR3aa: CASSLVDGAEAFF; CDR3nt: TGTGCCAGCAGCTTAGTTGACGGGGCTGAAGCTTTCTTT; v_gene: TRBV13; abundance: .; d_gene: .; j_gene: TRBJ1-1
CDR3aa: CASSQQGATQYF; CDR3nt: TGTGCCAGCTCACAACAGGGGGCTACGCAGTATTTT; v_gene: TRBV18; abundance: .; d_gene: TRBD1; j_gene: TRBJ2-3
CDR3aa: CASSRQGINEAFF; CDR3nt: TGTGCCAGCTCGAGACAGGGGATTAATGAAGCTTTCTTT; v_gene: TRBV18; abundance: .; d_gene: TRBD1; j_gene: TRBJ1-1
CDR3aa: CASSYSRQDGYTF; CDR3nt: TGTGCCAGCAGTTACTCAAGACAGGACGGCTACACCTTC; v_gene: TRBV6-5; abundance: few; d_gene: .; j_gene: TRBJ1-2
CDR3aa: CASSLGQAINGYTF; CDR3nt: TGCGCCAGCAGCTTGGGACAGGCCATAAATGGCTACACCTTC; v_gene: TRBV5-1; abundance: .; d_gene: .; j_gene: TRBJ1-2
CDR3aa: CASSGDRDIGYNEQFF; CDR3nt: TGTGCCAGCAGCGGAGACCGGGACATAGGATACAATGAGCAGTTCTTC; v_gene: TRBV2; abundance: .; d_gene: .; j_gene: TRBJ2-1
CDR3aa: CASSLGGGAGETQYF; CDR3nt: TGCGCCAGCAGCTTGGGCGGGGGGGCCGGAGAGACCCAGTACTTC; v_gene: TRBV5-1; abundance: .; d_gene: TRBD2; j_gene: TRBJ2-5